The T cell receptor (beta chain) described here comes from a study of blood T cells in healthy people across ages (dated by TCRdb to 2013 to 2016). Background for the entire study: In model experiments, template switching captured about one uniquely barcoded TCR beta cDNA molecule for every two T cells. Using deep sequencing normalized with unique cDNA molecular identifiers, the study measured how TCR beta repertoire diversity changes with age. Two additional independent replicas of 1 million unique cDNA reads from the same blood draw were analyzed for two donors (one aged 18 to 30 and one aged 80 or older). The donors were split into four age groups: young (average roughly 15 years), middle-aged (39), aged (about 56) and long-lived (approximately 80).

Overall study outcomes, separate from this receptor: Estimates of total diversity from one million sequenced T cells were regarded as lower bounds and underestimates. The percentage of naive T cells measured by flow cytometry correlated strongly with observed TCR beta diversity. Bulk unsorted PBMC profiling prevented conclusive comparison of naive and antigen-experienced compartments. Observed TCR beta diversity per million T cells fell roughly linearly with age, and a significant reduction was already apparent by age around 44. Compared with the aged group, more naive CD4+ T cells, fewer expanded clones and increased TCR diversity were shown by the long-lived group, suggesting age selection. The CMV infection status of donors was not known, potentially confounding age-related changes in expanded clonotypes.

With respect to this clonotype: The target of this receptor is not known. Per-base qualities were not stored, and no clone one base away is much larger.

The approximately 39 donors, aged about 6 to 95 years, were systemically healthy Caucasian individuals from Russia. Each donor gave 9.5 to 10 milliliters of peripheral blood, drawn into EDTA-treated Vacutainer tubes. Ficoll-Paque density-gradient centrifugation was used to isolate PBMCs, with at least 7 million per sample. Total RNA was extracted from PBMCs with Trizol reagent, with at least 6 micrograms obtained per sample. The percentages of naive CD45RAhigh/CD27high T cells were determined by flow cytometry on a PBMC aliquot from every donor. The library was made by 5' RACE. The listed sequencing device is Illumina HiSeq 2500. A second PCR of about 7 to 12 cycles was run with a J-beta primer mix and a sample-barcoded 5' primer. Each TCR beta cDNA molecule received a unique molecular identifier from a template-switch 5' adaptor carrying 12 random nucleotides. Each sample yielded at least 2.5 million CDR3-containing paired-end reads. First-strand cDNA synthesis was performed from all RNA using the Mint cDNA synthesis kit, with priming by a TRBC-specific oligonucleotide. Following uracil-DNA glycosylase treatment, a first 18-cycle PCR with universal primers M1SS and BC2_uni_R was performed on all cDNA. Processing in the source paper ran as follows. For normalization, 1 million high-quality reads were randomly selected from each sample, with every read carrying a distinct molecular identifier. Instead of being binned into consensus sequences, reads that shared molecular identifiers were thrown out. CDR3 identification, clonotype clustering and error correction used MiTCR with a Q25 quality threshold and the strictest error-elimination algorithm. Lower-bound total TCR beta diversity was estimated with a nonparametric unseen species model using Euler transformation. TCRdb redid the processing of the public reads, applying fastp at Q25 and MiXCR, and retained in-frame beta chains. Each entry merges the rows of one CDR3 protein and shows their most common DNA and genes. The V and J calls here are based on TCRdb, not the publication. The sample table lists about 800,000 distinct CDR3 sequences, just under 25% of them with a count of one. The ten largest clones take up roughly 3.5% of the sample.

Cut back by 3 bases and 0 bases, the V and J ends lie 12 bases apart. The germline V gene (reference sequence) provides CDR1 DFQATT and CDR2 SNEGSKA. From the cysteine up to the phenylalanine, the CDR3 has a length of 14 residues. The sequence is cut down to CDR3 DNA, 42 bases in frame from base 1. Separately, the same data were catalogued under a study of T cells of mothers and their children. The second paper further reports: Nine systemically healthy Caucasian individuals served as donors, namely three mothers together with their six children. cDNA synthesis used all of the extracted RNA, with around 1.5 ug of RNA in each 15 ul reaction. In the second PCR, the M1S primer added sample barcodes and 2-4 random nucleotides. Over 8 million TCR beta CDR3 reads were obtained for each mother, and 3 million to 3.5 million reads were obtained for each child. In both related and unrelated pairs, thymic selection shapes the output of TCR recombination in a similar way, with inherited differences having only a minor effect. Normalized repertoire overlap was always found to be slightly, but never significantly, higher in related mother-child pairs than in unrelated mother-child pairs. No persistent microchimeric T cell clones were found, with a detection sensitivity of approximately 100 clones per million clonotypes. Deep NGS was used in the study to compare the TCR beta repertoires of mothers and children and to look for features that separate related mother-child pairs from unrelated individuals. Mothers averaged about 37 +/- 4 years of age and children averaged about 10 +/- 4 years. Libraries were sequenced on Illumina HiSeq 2000 with 100+100 nt paired-end reads after adapter ligation with NEBNext reagents. Mother and child libraries were prepared a month apart and sequenced in separate runs to prevent cross-contamination. Between roughly 500,000 and 2,300,000 distinct TCR beta clonotypes were identified per donor. Naive TCR beta clonotypes were estimated from low-frequency clonotypes matched to each donor's FACS-determined naive share, without sorting.

The chain joins TRBV20-1 to TRBJ2-7; the D gene is unclear. The TCR sequence derives from a boy aged 5 to 17 in good health. Input material: blood. The CDR3 here reads CSASRSASSYEQYF. The DNA reads as follows: TGCAGTGCTAGCCGCAGTGCAAGCTCCTACGAGCAGTACTTC.